The 30 T cell receptor beta chains reported below all come from one sample, sequenced in a study of cytomegalovirus exposure and HLA in healthy donors. The PCR had 60 Vbeta and 13 Jbeta primers. Sequenced by immunoSEQ multiplex PCR; TCRdb stores in-frame clones only, minus some. The sample holds over 150,000 clones; roughly 80% are singletons and the top ten take around 2.3%. Material for sequencing was PBMCs. These TCRs come from a male donor in good health and CMV-seronegative.

The V gene is TRBV5-1, the J gene TRBJ1-3; 7 positions agree with TRBD1. Germline CDR1 and CDR2: SGHRS and YFSETQ. Trimming removed 3 bases from V and 3 bases from J; junction bases left unmatched: 3. The CDR3 has 14 residues. CDR3 in DNA: TGCGCCAGCAGCTCAGGGGGTGGTGGAAACACCATATATTTT. This gives the protein CASSSGGGGNTIYF.

The gene calls are TRBV29-1 and TRBJ2-6; 10 bases agree with TRBD2. V lost 4 bases to trimming and J lost 3 bases; unmatched junction nucleotides: 12. In germline, CDR1 is SQVTM, CDR2 ANQGSEA. The CDR3 runs to 18 residues. The CDR3 DNA reads as TGCAGCGTTGCCTTTTTTACAGCGGGGGGGCTTGGGGCCAACGTCCTGACTTTC. It translates to CSVAFFTAGGLGANVLTF. The full variable domain, with the rest looked up from reference TRBV29-1 and TRBJ2-6, is SAVISQKPSRDICQRGTSLTIQCQVDSQVTMMFWYRQQPGQSLTLIATANQGSEATYESGFVIDKFPISRPNLTFSTLTVSNMSPEDSSIYLCSVAFFTAGGLGANVLTFGAGSRLTVL.

The chain is built from TRBV5-5 and TRBJ2-3, with 10 bases fitting TRBD2. Trimming at V came to 0 bases and at J to 9 bases, leaving 7 bases not matched to a gene. CDR1 and CDR2 (germline): SGHKS, YYEKEE (reference sequence). The CDR3 spans 15 residues. CDR3 bases: TGTGCCAGCAGCTTGGGGGGGACTAGCGCGAGAACGCAGTATTTT. This encodes CASSLGGTSARTQYF. Drawing the rest from reference TRBV5-5 and TRBJ2-3, the complete variable domain is DAGVTQSPTHLIKTRGQQVTLRCSPISGHKSVSWYQQVLGQGPQFIFQYYEKEERGRGNFPDRFSARQFPNYSSELNVNALLLGDSALYLCASSLGGTSARTQYFGPGTRLTVL.

This clone was observed a single time. V and J are TRBV19 and TRBJ1-2, with 10 positions matching TRBD1. The V gene's germline CDR1 is LNHDA and CDR2 SQIVND (reference sequence). This CDR3 comprises 14 residues. V shed 10 bases, J shed 7 bases, and the junction held 12 bases outside the gene matches. CDR3 loop: CATNGPGQGFGYTF. CDR3 in DNA: TGTGCCACCAACGGCCCGGGACAGGGGTTTGGCTACACCTTC.

This clone is a singleton in its sample. CDR3 DNA sequence: TGTGCCAGCAGGCGAAGGGGATGGAATGAGCAGTTCTTC. Translated, it gives CASRRRGWNEQFF. The genes are TRBV7-2 and TRBJ2-1; D might be TRBD1 (5 bases). The CDR3 totals 13 residues. CDR1 is SGHTA, CDR2 FQGNSA, per germline. V was clipped by 6 bases and J by 7 bases, with 13 bases between them. Filled out from reference TRBV7-2 and TRBJ2-1, the complete variable domain reads GAGVSQSPSNKVTEKGKDVELRCDPISGHTALYWYRQSLGQGLEFLIYFQGNSAPDKSGLPSDRFSAERTGGSVSTLTIQRTQQEDSAVYLCASRRRGWNEQFFGPGTRLTVL.

The V gene is TRBV5-6, the J gene TRBJ1-6, with D unclear. The ends were cut back, 3 bases at V and 13 bases at J, with 11 bases in the middle. The CDR3 extends over 12 amino acids. Per germline, CDR1 SGHDT and CDR2 YYEEEE. The DNA for the CDR3 is TGTGCCAGCAGCTCCCGAGACTTGCCCCTCCACTTT. Its protein product is CASSSRDLPLHF.

The chain employs TRBV7-2 and TRBJ2-5; the match to TRBD1 covers 10 bases. The last part of the DNA fits TRBJ2-7 better; the J call may be wrong. The germline V gene encodes CDR1 SGHTA and CDR2 FQGNSA. This CDR3 region has 15 residues. CDR3 amino acids: CASSPRTGGSYEQYF. DNA for the CDR3: TGTGCCAGCAGCCCCCGGACAGGGGGCTCCTACGAGCAGTACTTC.

The genes are TRBV5-4 and TRBJ2-7; D may be TRBD2 (5 bases). The CDR3 loop spans 14 amino acids. Germline CDR1 reads SGHNT; CDR2 reads YYREEE (reference sequence). V was cut by 0 bases and J by 4 bases, with 11 bases left in between. In DNA, the CDR3 is TGTGCCAGCAGCTTGGCGGATCGGACTTACGAGCAGTACTTC. Residues: CASSLADRTYEQYF.

The rearrangement joins TRBV10-1 to TRBJ2-7; 9 bases match TRBD1. The CDR3 extends over 15 amino acids. Germline V gene sequence: CDR1 WNHNN, CDR2 SYGVQD (reference sequence). Losses at the gene ends were 2 bases for V and 2 bases for J; bases not matched to a gene: 4. CDR3 sequence (DNA): TGCGCCAGCAGTGAGGACAGGGGGGAAACCTACGAGCAGTACTTC. It yields the protein CASSEDRGETYEQYF.

This chain uses TRBV9 with TRBJ2-4; tentative D call: TRBD1 (6 bases). CDR3 length: 16 residues. Deletions cut 3 bases from V and 3 bases from J, with 16 bases between. Per the germline V gene, CDR1 is SGDLS and CDR2 is YYNGEE. CDR3 nucleotide sequence: TGTGCCAGCAGCGCATTAAAAACAGGGAACAAAAACATTCAGTACTTC. Residues: CASSALKTGNKNIQYF.

This clone has more than one count but fewer than ten. The chain is built from TRBV12-5 and TRBJ1-3, with D maybe TRBD1 (6 bases). V lost 0 bases and J lost 0, with 15 bases in between. The length of the CDR3 is 18 residues. From germline, CDR1 is LGHNT and CDR2 FRNRAP. As DNA, the CDR3 is TGTGCTAGTGGTTTGGTCCTCCCTGGACAGACCTCTGGAAACACCATATATTTT. It yields the protein CASGLVLPGQTSGNTIYF.

The V gene is TRBV5-6, the J gene TRBJ1-5; possible D gene TRBD1, 6 bases. The CDR3 loop spans 18 amino acids. Germline assignment: CDR1 SGHDT and CDR2 YYEEEE. Trimming shortened V by 3 bases and J by 1 base, and 20 bases separated the two germline ends. CDR3 loop: CASSSGKGRGGSNQPQHF. In DNA, the CDR3 is TGTGCCAGCAGCTCGGGGAAGGGCAGGGGAGGGAGCAATCAGCCCCAGCATTTT.

This clone was counted only a few times. This chain joins TRBV5-6 and TRBJ2-5; TRBD1 is a possible D gene (5 bases). V was trimmed by 4 bases and J by 1 base, leaving 8 bases between them. Germline loops: CDR1 SGHDT, CDR2 YYEEEE. The CDR3 extends over 13 amino acids. The CDR3: CASSPDIQETQYF. In nucleotides, the CDR3 is TGTGCCAGCAGCCCGGACATCCAAGAGACCCAGTACTTC.

As concerns this clone: A read error may produce the germline difference seen at one junction end. The chain recombines TRBV7-7 with TRBJ1-5, with D hard to call. Germline-derived CDR1 and CDR2 are SSHAT and FNYEAQ (reference sequence). This CDR3 is built from 13 residues. The CDR3 protein is CASSLDIYQPQHF. The DNA of the CDR3 is TGTGCTAGCAGCCTAGACATTTATCAGCCCCAGCATTTT.

V gene TRBV6-6 combines with J gene TRBJ1-3; 7 bases align to TRBD1. Germline CDR1 and CDR2: MNHNY and SVGAGI (reference sequence). V gave up 6 bases and J gave up 0 bases; unmatched junction bases: 5. The CDR3 has 15 amino acids. CDR3 nucleotide sequence: TGTGCCAGCAGGCCCGGGACAGCCTCTGGAAACACCATATATTTT. It yields the protein CASRPGTASGNTIYF.

This chain links TRBV10-3 with TRBJ2-7, with D unclear. Germline loops: CDR1 ENHRY, CDR2 SYGVKD. This CDR3 has 13 amino acids. V was pared by 7 bases and J by 3 bases, with 13 bases between. CDR3 region: CAINEQSNYEQYF. The CDR3 DNA follows: TGTGCCATCAACGAACAGAGTAACTACGAGCAGTACTTC.

The J gene is TRBJ2-5, the V gene TRBV5-5; D is perhaps TRBD1 (6 bases). The germline CDR1 and CDR2 sequences are SGHKS and YYEKEE (reference sequence). There are 13 residues in the CDR3. The ends were cut back, 4 bases at V and 2 bases at J, with 9 bases in the middle. The chain's CDR3 is CASSPDSQETQYF. The CDR3 nucleotides are TGTGCCAGCAGCCCGGACAGTCAAGAGACCCAGTACTTC.

This sequence joins TRBV7-8 and TRBJ2-5; 7 nucleotides match TRBD1. Germline CDR1 SGHVS, CDR2 FQNEAQ. The CDR3 has 17 amino acids. The J segment lost 1 base and the V segment lost 2 bases, leaving 10 bases of the junction unmatched. This chain's CDR3 is CASSLRVRTGIQETQYF. The CDR3 region has the DNA TGTGCCAGCAGCTTACGCGTTCGGACAGGAATCCAAGAGACCCAGTACTTC.

The CDR3 here is CASRRQGDTGELFF. The CDR3 nucleotides are TGCGCCAGCCGTAGACAGGGCGACACCGGGGAGCTGTTTTTT. The rearrangement joins TRBV5-1 to TRBJ2-2; 7 nucleotides agree with TRBD1. Germline V CDR1 and CDR2: SGHRS, YFSETQ. Germline trimming cut 7 bases from V and 3 bases from J; bases unmatched to any gene: 6. The CDR3 runs 14 residues.

In regard to this clone: The junction departs from the called germline gene at one end, perhaps through a read error. The chain recombines TRBV9 with TRBJ1-1; unclear D gene. Germline values: CDR1 SGDLS, CDR2 YYNGEE. The CDR3 loop spans 13 amino acids. The CDR3 spells CASGVSSGTEAFF. CDR3 nucleotide sequence: TGTGCCAGCGGCGTATCCAGTGGCACTGAAGCTTTCTTT.

Of note for this clone: Additional DNA sequences in this sample encode the identical CDR3. This chain joins TRBV27 and TRBJ2-7; maybe TRBD1 (6 bases). Germline V gene data show CDR1 as MNHEY and CDR2 as SMNVEV (reference sequence). Trimming removed 3 bases at V and 2 bases at J, with 11 bases between. This CDR3 comprises 14 residues. The CDR3 region has the DNA TGTGCCAGCAGTTTGTCGCAGGGGCCCTACGAGCAGTACTTC. Its translation is CASSLSQGPYEQYF.

This clone was recorded a few times. The same CDR3 can be traced to other DNA sequences in this sample. This chain connects TRBV11-2 to TRBJ1-5; no reliable D call. Trimming took 0 bases from V and 5 from J, leaving 5 bases between them. Germline CDR1 and CDR2: SGHAT and FQNNGV. This CDR3 has 13 amino acids. The chain's CDR3 is CASSLDRDQPQHF. The CDR3 DNA reads as TGTGCCAGCAGCTTAGATAGAGATCAGCCCCAGCATTTT.

This clone was picked up one time. The genes are TRBV7-9 and TRBJ1-1; D perhaps matches TRBD1 (5 bases). The length of the CDR3 is 16 residues. CDR1 and CDR2 from the germline V gene are SEHNR and FQNEAQ (reference sequence). Trimming cost V 5 bases and J 0 bases, with 16 bases left between them. The CDR3 DNA sequence: TGTGCCAGCAGCCCTTCGACAGTCGTCATGAACACTGAAGCTTTCTTT. Its translation: CASSPSTVVMNTEAFF.

This sequence joins TRBV29-1 and TRBJ2-7, with 11 bases that match TRBD2. There are 15 residues in the CDR3. Germline loops: CDR1 SQVTM, CDR2 ANQGSEA. Trimming took 7 bases from V and 5 from J; bases not matched to a gene: 13. CDR3 DNA: TGCAGCGGCAGAGGACTAGCGGGTAATCCCCACGAGCAGTACTTC. Its protein is CSGRGLAGNPHEQYF.

The chain employs TRBV6-5 and TRBJ2-2; D possibly corresponds to TRBD1 (5 bases). Germline assignment: CDR1 MNHEY and CDR2 SVGAGI. The CDR3 sequence is 13 residues long. Deletions cut 7 bases from V and 4 bases from J, with 10 bases between. CDR3 loop: CASTTATTGELFF. For the CDR3, the DNA is TGTGCCAGCACGACAGCTACCACCGGGGAGCTGTTTTTT.

CDR3 nucleotides: TGTGCCACCAGGAGGCGGGGAGCAGATACGCAGTATTTT. Translated: CATRRRGADTQYF. The chain recombines TRBV15 with TRBJ2-3, with D perhaps TRBD2 (6 bases). CDR1 LNHNV and CDR2 YYDKDF come from the germline V gene (reference sequence). The length of the CDR3 is 13 residues. Trimming shortened V by 6 bases and J by 4 bases, and 11 bases separated the two germline ends.

The rearrangement joins TRBV6-1 to TRBJ2-5, with D unclear. V was cut by 4 bases and J by 5 bases, with 8 bases left in between. The CDR3 is 12 residues long. Germline V gene sequence: CDR1 MNHNS, CDR2 SASEGT. CDR3 nucleotide sequence: TGTGCCAGCAGTGCGACTCCGGAGACCCAGTACTTC. This codes for CASSATPETQYF.

The CDR3 here is CASSFDRFNEQYF. The DNA for the CDR3 is TGTGCCAGCAGCTTCGACAGGTTCAACGAGCAGTACTTC. The J gene is TRBJ2-7, the V gene TRBV13, with D perhaps TRBD1 (6 bases). Trimming cost V 3 bases and J 5 bases, with 11 bases left between them. There are 13 residues in the CDR3. Germline CDR1 PRHDT, CDR2 FYEKMQ (reference sequence). The entire variable domain, with the rest obtained from reference TRBV13 and TRBJ2-7, is as follows: AAGVIQSPRHLIKEKRETATLKCYPIPRHDTVYWYQQGPGQDPQFLISFYEKMQSDKGSIPDRFSAQQFSDYHSELNMSSLELGDSALYFCASSFDRFNEQYFGPGTRLTVT.

This chain links TRBV6-6 with TRBJ1-1; D may be TRBD1 (6 bases). Deletions cut 0 bases from V and 4 bases from J, with 12 bases between. The CDR3 consists of 15 residues. Per germline, CDR1 MNHNY and CDR2 SVGAGI (reference sequence). Here the CDR3 DNA reads TGTGCCAGCAGTTACTCGGGGGCTCGCCGCACTGAAGCTTTCTTT. This translates into CASSYSGARRTEAFF.

This clone was recorded a few times. The chain links TRBV5-4 to TRBJ1-3; 8 positions match TRBD1. This CDR3 has 14 residues. Germline V gene lookup returns CDR1 SGHNT and CDR2 YYREEE (reference sequence). V shed 4 bases and J 4 bases; nucleotides not matched to a gene: 4. This CDR3 reads CASSVRDRGNTIYF. Here the CDR3 DNA reads TGTGCCAGCAGCGTCCGGGACAGGGGAAACACCATATATTTT.